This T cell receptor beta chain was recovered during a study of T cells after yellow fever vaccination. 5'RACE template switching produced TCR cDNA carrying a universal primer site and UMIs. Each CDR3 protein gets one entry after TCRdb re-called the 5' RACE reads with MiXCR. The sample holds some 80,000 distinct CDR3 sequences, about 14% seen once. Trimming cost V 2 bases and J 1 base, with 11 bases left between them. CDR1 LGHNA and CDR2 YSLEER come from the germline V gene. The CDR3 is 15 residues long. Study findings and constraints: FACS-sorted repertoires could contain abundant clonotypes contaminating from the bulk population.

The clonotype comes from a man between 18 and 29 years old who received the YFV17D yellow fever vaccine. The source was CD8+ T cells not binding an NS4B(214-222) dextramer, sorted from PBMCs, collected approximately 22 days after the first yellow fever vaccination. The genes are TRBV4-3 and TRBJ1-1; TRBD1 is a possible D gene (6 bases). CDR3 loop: CASSQYTGWNTEAFF. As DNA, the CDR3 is TGCGCCAGCAGCCAATATACAGGGTGGAACACTGAAGCTTTCTTT.